Many counts were recorded for the clone carrying this TCR beta chain. Its antigen is not known. A junction end diverges from the germline sequence, so it may reflect a read error. Alongside a J-beta primer mix, a sample-barcoded 5' primer served in a second PCR lasting roughly 6 to 12 cycles. MiXCR, applied by TCRdb to the 5' RACE reads, yields one record per CDR3 protein. This sample carries about 1,600,000 distinct CDR3 sequences, around 39% of them seen once, and the ten largest clones take roughly 7.9%. CDR3 length equals 12 residues. In germline, CDR1 is MGHRA, CDR2 YSYEKL. The data are from a study of blood T cells in healthy people across ages. General observations from the study: Diversity estimated from one million T cells was considered an underestimate.

The sequence came from a woman aged 18 to 35 in good health. Sequenced sample: blood. The V and J genes are TRBV4-1 and TRBJ1-1; possibly TRBD1 for D (5 bases). CDR3 sequence reads: CASSQGNTEAFF. CDR3 bases: TGTGCCAGCAGCCAGGGGAACACTGAAGCTTTCTTT.